These 17 T cell receptor beta chains originate from one sample sequenced in a study of blood T cell repertoires in COVID-19 (dated by TCRdb to the early 2020s). The method was the immunoSEQ multiplex PCR assay. The clones in this table, taken by TCRdb from immuneACCESS, are in-frame only. Not every clone is retained; where verified, under half of the shortfall comes from an unresolved V gene, and the cause of the rest is unknown. For this sample the table gives a few hundred thousand clones, of which 84% were detected only once. 3% to 3.5% of the sample rests with the top ten. The sequenced sample consisted of peripheral blood. The receptors derive from a woman aged 25 to 39 who had recovered from COVID-19.

The CDR3 DNA is TGTGCCAGCAGCAATTGGGACAGGGGGAACTATGGCTACACCTTC. Encoded protein: CASSNWDRGNYGYTF. The chain recombines TRBV3-1 (or the pseudogene TRBV3-2) with TRBJ1-2; TRBD1 aligns across 11 bases. After removal of 5 bases from V and 2 bases from J, the junction contained 4 bases not matched to a gene. The germline gives CDR1 LGHDT, CDR2 YNNKEL (reference sequence). The CDR3 contains 15 residues.

This clone was recorded once. The chain combines TRBV19 with TRBJ1-1; 7 bases are a match to TRBD1. The CDR3 has 15 amino acids. With V trimmed by 5 bases and J by 5 bases, 11 bases remained unmatched. Germline V gives CDR1 LNHDA, CDR2 SQIVND (reference sequence). The CDR3 DNA reads as TGTGCCAGTAGTCCTCCGGACAGGAGGGGTACTGAAGCTTTCTTT. Encoded protein: CASSPPDRRGTEAFF. Full variable domain (rest looked up from reference TRBV19 and TRBJ1-1): DGGITQSPKYLFRKEGQNVTLSCEQNLNHDAMYWYRQDPGQGLRLIYYSQIVNDFQKGDIAEGYSVSREKKESFPLTVTSAQKNPTAFYLCASSPPDRRGTEAFFGQGTRLTVV.

The genes are TRBV30 and TRBJ1-4; 7 bases fit TRBD1. The CDR3 spans 13 residues. V dropped 5 bases and J dropped 5; count of bases not matched to a gene: 5. The germline CDR1 and CDR2 sequences are GTSNPN and SVGIG (reference sequence). CDR3 sequence reads: CAWQQGTNEKLFF. Here the CDR3 DNA reads TGTGCCTGGCAACAGGGGACGAATGAAAAACTGTTTTTT.

The chain has TRBV28 and TRBJ1-6, with 10 bases aligning to TRBD1. After removal of 4 bases from V and 8 bases from J, the junction contained 5 bases not matched to a gene. The length of the CDR3 is 15 residues. The germline CDR1 and CDR2 sequences are MDHEN and SYDVKM. The CDR3 reads CASSSRTGGYSPLHF. The CDR3 DNA reads as TGTGCCAGCAGTTCTCGGACAGGGGGATATTCACCCCTCCACTTT.

V and J are TRBV19 and TRBJ2-1; 9 bases are a match to TRBD2. Per germline, CDR1 LNHDA and CDR2 SQIVND (reference sequence). V shed 5 bases and J 4 bases; nucleotides not matched to a gene: 12. This CDR3 contains 17 residues. The CDR3 loop reads CASSLQGLAGVYNEQFF. CDR3 DNA: TGTGCCAGTAGTCTCCAGGGCTTAGCGGGAGTGTACAATGAGCAGTTCTTC.

This chain joins TRBV10-1 and TRBJ2-7; 10 bases are shared with TRBD2. Unmatched junction bases numbered 7, after V lost 4 bases and J lost 4 bases. Germline values: CDR1 WNHNN, CDR2 SYGVQD (reference sequence). This CDR3 region has 15 residues. The CDR3: CASSAQREGRYEQYF. The DNA for the CDR3 is TGCGCCAGCAGTGCCCAGCGGGAGGGCCGGTACGAGCAGTACTTC.

The rearrangement links TRBV5-1 to TRBJ2-5; 7 nucleotides align to TRBD2. CDR3 length: 17 residues. CDR1 SGHRS and CDR2 YFSETQ come from the germline V gene. With 0 bases clipped from V and 3 bases from J, the junction kept 11 bases outside the gene matches. The CDR3 protein is CASSLAVGGVIKETQYF. The CDR3 DNA follows: TGCGCCAGCAGCTTGGCCGTGGGAGGGGTCATAAAAGAGACCCAGTACTTC.

This chain joins TRBV15 and TRBJ1-1; 9 nucleotides line up with TRBD1. There are 13 residues in the CDR3. Germline CDR1 reads LNHNV; CDR2 reads YYDKDF (reference sequence). J gave up 5 bases and V 9 bases, and 7 bases lay outside the gene matches. The chain's CDR3 is CATLTGGATEAFF. In DNA form, the CDR3 reads TGTGCCACACTTACAGGGGGCGCGACTGAAGCTTTCTTT.

The chain recombines TRBV5-4 with TRBJ2-5; 9 nucleotides line up with TRBD2. The junction had 8 bases not matched to a gene; V was cut back by 5 bases and J by 3 bases. The germline V gene encodes CDR1 SGHNT and CDR2 YYREEE (reference sequence). CDR3 size: 15 residues. CDR3 coding DNA: TGTGCCAGCAGACTAGCGGCGGGGGGGGAAGAGACCCAGTACTTC. Its translation: CASRLAAGGEETQYF.

The chain combines TRBV6-1 with TRBJ2-1; D gene uncertain. The CDR3 has 16 amino acids. Trimming shortened V by 3 bases and J by 0 bases, and 12 bases separated the two germline ends. Germline loops: CDR1 MNHNS, CDR2 SASEGT. This chain's CDR3 is CASSDLLIASYNEQFF. The CDR3 DNA reads TGTGCCAGCAGTGACCTCCTGATAGCCTCCTACAATGAGCAGTTCTTC.

This clone came up a few times. The chain couples TRBV11-2 to TRBJ1-5; 11 bases match TRBD1. Per germline, CDR1 SGHAT and CDR2 FQNNGV. The CDR3 spans 17 residues. The J segment lost 3 bases and the V segment lost 5 bases, leaving 9 bases of the junction unmatched. The DNA for the CDR3 is TGTGCCAGCAGCCTAAAACCGGGACAGGGGGACAATCAGCCCCAGCATTTT. Translated, it gives CASSLKPGQGDNQPQHF.

V and J are TRBV24-1 and TRBJ2-2; D gene unclear. Germline CDR1 is KGHDR and CDR2 is SFDVKD. The length of the CDR3 is 11 residues. The V gene lost 9 bases and the J gene lost 4 bases, with 5 bases spanning the gap. The CDR3 sequence: CATESTGELFF. CDR3 DNA sequence: TGTGCCACCGAGTCCACCGGGGAGCTGTTTTTT.

The V call is TRBV7-3, the J call TRBJ2-1, with 9 positions matching TRBD2. Germline V gene lookup returns CDR1 SGHTA and CDR2 FQGTGA. This CDR3 is 15 amino acids long. The V gene end was trimmed by 2 bases and the J gene end by 4 bases; junction bases not matched to a gene: 3. CDR3 nucleotides: TGTGCCAGCAGCTTATTTAGCGGGGGTTACAATGAGCAGTTCTTC. Translated: CASSLFSGGYNEQFF.

The rearrangement links TRBV9 to TRBJ2-2; a weak D match, TRBD1 (6 bases). CDR3 length: 15 amino acids. Trimming took off 7 bases at V and 4 bases at J, with 17 bases between the two ends. Germline assignment: CDR1 SGDLS and CDR2 YYNGEE. The CDR3 region is CASSSSAGVTGELFF. CDR3 coding DNA: TGTGCCAGCTCGTCGTCCGCAGGGGTCACCGGGGAGCTGTTTTTT.

The chain joins TRBV2 to TRBJ1-4; TRBD1 matches 10 bases. The CDR3 consists of 15 residues. Germline-derived CDR1 and CDR2 are SNHLY and FYNNEI. The V and J ends lost 6 bases and 6 bases, in that order; junction bases with no gene match: 7. This CDR3 is CASRERTGGDEKLFF. Written as DNA, the CDR3 is TGTGCCAGCAGGGAAAGGACAGGGGGGGATGAAAAACTGTTTTTT. The full variable domain, completed using reference TRBV2 and TRBJ1-4, is EPEVTQTPSHQVTQMGQEVILRCVPISNHLYFYWYRQILGQKVEFLVSFYNNEISEKSEIFDDQFSVERPDGSNFTLKIRSTKLEDSAMYFCASRERTGGDEKLFFGSGTQLSVL.

The chain has TRBV10-1 and TRBJ2-3; a weak D match, TRBD2 (5 bases). V lost 4 bases, J lost 3 bases, and 5 bases lay in between. CDR1 and CDR2 (germline): WNHNN, SYGVQD (reference sequence). The CDR3 spans 12 residues. The CDR3 DNA reads as TGCGCCAGCAGTGCGGGGACAGATACGCAGTATTTT. Encoded protein: CASSAGTDTQYF.

This chain links TRBV11-3 with TRBJ1-5; D possibly corresponds to TRBD1 (5 bases). The germline V gene encodes CDR1 SGHNT and CDR2 YENEEA. The V gene lost 1 base and the J gene lost 7 bases, with 14 bases spanning the gap. This CDR3 contains 15 residues. In DNA, the CDR3 is TGTGCCAGCAGCTTAGCGCGGCAGGGTAGACAGCCCCAGCATTTT. Translating it yields CASSLARQGRQPQHF.